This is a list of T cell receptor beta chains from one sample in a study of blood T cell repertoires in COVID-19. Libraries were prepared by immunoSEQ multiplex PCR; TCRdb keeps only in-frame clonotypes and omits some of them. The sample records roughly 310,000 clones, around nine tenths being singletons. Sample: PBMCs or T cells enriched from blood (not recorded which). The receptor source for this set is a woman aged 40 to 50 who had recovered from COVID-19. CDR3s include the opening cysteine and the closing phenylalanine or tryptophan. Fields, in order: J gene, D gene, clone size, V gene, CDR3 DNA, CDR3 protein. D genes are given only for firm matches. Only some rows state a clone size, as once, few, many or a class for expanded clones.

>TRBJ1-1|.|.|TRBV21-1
TGTGCCAGCAGCCCCCCAGGTAGGGACAGGGACGACACTGAAGCTTTCTTT
CASSPPGRDRDDTEAFF
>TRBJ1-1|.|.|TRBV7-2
TGTGCCAGCAGCTTATTCTACACTGAAGCTTTCTTT
CASSLFYTEAFF
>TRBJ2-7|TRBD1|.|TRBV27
TGTGCCAGCAGTCTAAGGACAGGGGTAAGGAACGAGCAGTACTTC
CASSLRTGVRNEQYF
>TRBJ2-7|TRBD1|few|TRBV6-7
TGTGCCAGCAGTTATATTTGGGCAGGGGGCGCATACGAGCAGTACTTC
CASSYIWAGGAYEQYF
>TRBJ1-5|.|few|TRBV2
TGTGCCAGCAGTAAACAGGGAAGGAGCAATCAGCCCCAGCATTTT
CASSKQGRSNQPQHF
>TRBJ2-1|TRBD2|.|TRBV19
TGTGCCAGTAGTATCGCCGAGGGACTAGCGGGGGGGCAGGGTGAGCAGTTCTTC
CASSIAEGLAGGQGEQFF
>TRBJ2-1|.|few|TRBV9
TGTGCCAGCAGCGTCGGGAACGACGCCGCCTACAATGAGCAGTTCTTC
CASSVGNDAAYNEQFF
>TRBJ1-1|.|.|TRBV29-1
TGCAGCGTTACCCGGGAGCCCAACACTGAAGCTTTCTTT
CSVTREPNTEAFF
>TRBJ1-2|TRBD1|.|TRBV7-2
TGTGCCAGCAGCTTAGGAGGCAAGACAGGGCATGGCTACACCTTC
CASSLGGKTGHGYTF
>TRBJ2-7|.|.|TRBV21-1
TGTGCCAGCAGCAAAGGCGCTACTAGCCGGATCTCCTACGAGCAGTACTTC
CASSKGATSRISYEQYF
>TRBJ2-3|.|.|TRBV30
TGTGCCTGGGGCCAGGGACGGAGGGGGCCAGATACGCAGTATTTT
CAWGQGRRGPDTQYF
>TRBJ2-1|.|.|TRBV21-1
TGTGCCAGCAGCAATCGATCCCCGGTACCTTCACTAGCGGAGGCCTACAATGAGCAGTTCTTC
CASSNRSPVPSLAEAYNEQFF
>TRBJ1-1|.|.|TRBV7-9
TGTGCCAGCAGCTCCAGCGGTGGCACTGAAGCTTTCTTT
CASSSSGGTEAFF
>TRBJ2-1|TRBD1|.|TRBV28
TGTGCCAGCAGTTACCGGGACAGGGGGCTCAATGAGCAGTTCTTC
CASSYRDRGLNEQFF
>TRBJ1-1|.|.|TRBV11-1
TGTGCCAGCAGCTTTTGGGCCGGTTCCAGTGAAGCTTTCTTT
CASSFWAGSSEAFF
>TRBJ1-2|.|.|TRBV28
TGTGCCAGCAGTTTAAGGCAGGGATTCGGGGGGGGCTATGGCTACACCTTC
CASSLRQGFGGGYGYTF
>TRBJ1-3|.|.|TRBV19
TGTGCCAGTAGTATAGAATCTTCTGGAAACACCATATATTTT
CASSIESSGNTIYF
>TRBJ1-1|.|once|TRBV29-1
TGCAGCGTTGTTCGGGGCACTGAAGCTTTCTTT
CSVVRGTEAFF
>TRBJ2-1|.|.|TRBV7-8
TGTGCCAGCAGCTTAAGATTAGTAACCTACAATGAGCAGTTCTTC
CASSLRLVTYNEQFF
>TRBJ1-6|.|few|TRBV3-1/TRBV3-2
TGTGCCAGCAGCCAGACGGCTAGTAATTCACCCCTCCACTTT
CASSQTASNSPLHF
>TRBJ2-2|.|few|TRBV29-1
TGCAGCGTTGAAAGCGGGGGGGAGCTGTTTTTT
CSVESGGELFF
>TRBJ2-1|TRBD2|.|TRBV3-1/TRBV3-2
TGTGCCAGCAGCCAAGGGGGAGGGGCCTACAATGAGCAGTTCTTC
CASSQGGGAYNEQFF
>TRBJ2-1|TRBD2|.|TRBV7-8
TGTGCCAGCAGCTTATTCGGGACTAGCGGGATCAATGAGCAGTTCTTC
CASSLFGTSGINEQFF
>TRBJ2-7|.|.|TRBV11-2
TGTGCCAGCAGCTTCCTCGGGGAGCAGTACTTC
CASSFLGEQYF
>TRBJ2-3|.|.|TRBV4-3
TGCGCCAGCAGCCAAGAACTCTTCACAGATACGCAGTATTTT
CASSQELFTDTQYF
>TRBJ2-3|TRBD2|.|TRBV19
TGTGCCACCGCTAGCGGGGTCGACGATACGCAGTATTTT
CATASGVDDTQYF
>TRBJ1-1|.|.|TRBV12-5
TGTGCTAGTGGTTTGTCTGGAGGGATCGAGACTGAAGCTTTCTTT
CASGLSGGIETEAFF
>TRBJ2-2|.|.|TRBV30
TGTGCCTGGAATTCGGGGGAGCTGTTTTTT
CAWNSGELFF
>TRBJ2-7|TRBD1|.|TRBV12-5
TGTGCTAGTGGCTCCGGGACAGGGTGGGCGAACGAGCAGTACTTC
CASGSGTGWANEQYF
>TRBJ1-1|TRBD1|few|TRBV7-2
TGTGCCAGCAGCTTTAACGACAGGGGGACTGAAGCTTTCTTT
CASSFNDRGTEAFF
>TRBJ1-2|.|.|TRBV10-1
TGCGCCAGCAGTGAGGGGCCAATTCCCTATGGCTACACCTTC
CASSEGPIPYGYTF
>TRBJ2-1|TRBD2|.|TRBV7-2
TGTGCCAGCAGCCTTAGCGGGGGGGCCCTCAATGAGCAGTTCTTC
CASSLSGGALNEQFF
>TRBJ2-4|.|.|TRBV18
TGTGCCAGCTCATCGGCAGGGGCCAAAAACATTCAGTACTTC
CASSSAGAKNIQYF
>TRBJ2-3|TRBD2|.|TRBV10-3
TGTGCCACCATAGCGGGAGGCACAGATACGCAGTATTTT
CATIAGGTDTQYF
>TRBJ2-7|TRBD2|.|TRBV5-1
TGCGCCAGCAGCTTGGCCGGGACTAGCGGGTACGAGCAGTACTTC
CASSLAGTSGYEQYF
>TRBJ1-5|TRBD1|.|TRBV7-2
TGTGCCAGCAGCCAGTGGACAGGGCATAGCAATCAGCCCCAGCATTTT
CASSQWTGHSNQPQHF
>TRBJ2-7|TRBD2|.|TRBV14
TGTGCCAGCAGCCAAGGGGTAGCGGGGGGGAGTACGTACGAGCAGTACTTC
CASSQGVAGGSTYEQYF
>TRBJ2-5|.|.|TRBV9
TGTGCCAGCAGCGTAGATCAAGTCCGGGAGACCCAGTACTTC
CASSVDQVRETQYF
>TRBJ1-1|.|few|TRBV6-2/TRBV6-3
TGTGCCAGCAGTTACCAGCAGGGGAGAGGGGACACTGAAGCTTTCTTT
CASSYQQGRGDTEAFF
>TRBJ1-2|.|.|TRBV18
TGTGCCAGCTCGCCCTCGCAGGGGAACTATGGCTACACCTTC
CASSPSQGNYGYTF
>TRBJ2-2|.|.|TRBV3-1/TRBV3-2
TGTGCCAGCAGCCAAGACGGGGGGCGCATAACCGGGGAGCTGTTTTTT
CASSQDGGRITGELFF
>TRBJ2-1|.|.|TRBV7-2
TGTGCCAGCAGCCCCACGCTGGCCATTTACAATGAGCAGTTCTTC
CASSPTLAIYNEQFF
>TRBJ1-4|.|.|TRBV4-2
TGTGCCAGCAGCCAAGATAAGACAGATACAACTAATGAAAAACTGTTTTTT
CASSQDKTDTTNEKLFF
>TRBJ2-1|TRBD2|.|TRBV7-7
TGTGCTAGCAGCTTAGGGGGACTAGCCTCCTACAATGAGCAGTTCTTC
CASSLGGLASYNEQFF
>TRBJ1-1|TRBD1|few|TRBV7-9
TGTGCCAGCAGCTCCTCCTGGACAGGGGGAACTGAAGCTTTCTTT
CASSSSWTGGTEAFF
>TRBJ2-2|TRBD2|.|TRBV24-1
TGTGCCACCAGTGGCCCCTTTAGCGGGAGGAACACCGGGGAGCTGTTTTTT
CATSGPFSGRNTGELFF